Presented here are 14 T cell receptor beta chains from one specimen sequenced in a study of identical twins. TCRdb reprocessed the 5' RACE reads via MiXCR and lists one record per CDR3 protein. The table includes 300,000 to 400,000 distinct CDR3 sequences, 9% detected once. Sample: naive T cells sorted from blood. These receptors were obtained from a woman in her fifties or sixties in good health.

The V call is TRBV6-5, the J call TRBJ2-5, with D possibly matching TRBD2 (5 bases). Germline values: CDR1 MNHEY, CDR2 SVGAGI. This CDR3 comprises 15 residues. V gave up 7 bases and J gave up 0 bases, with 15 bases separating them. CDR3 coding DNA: TGTGCCAGCACCAGATCAAGAGCGGACCAAGAGACCCAGTACTTC. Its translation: CASTRSRADQETQYF.

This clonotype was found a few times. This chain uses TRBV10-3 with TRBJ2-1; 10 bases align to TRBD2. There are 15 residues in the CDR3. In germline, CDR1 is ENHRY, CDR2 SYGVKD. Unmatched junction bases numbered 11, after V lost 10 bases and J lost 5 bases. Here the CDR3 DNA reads TGTGCCACCTCCCCGGGGACTAGCGAGAACAATGAGCAGTTCTTC. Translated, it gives CATSPGTSENNEQFF.

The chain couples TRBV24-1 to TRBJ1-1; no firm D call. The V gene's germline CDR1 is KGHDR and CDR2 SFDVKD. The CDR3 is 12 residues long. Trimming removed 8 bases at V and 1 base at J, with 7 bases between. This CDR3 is CATNGGNTEAFF. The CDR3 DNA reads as TGTGCCACCAACGGAGGGAACACTGAAGCTTTCTTT.

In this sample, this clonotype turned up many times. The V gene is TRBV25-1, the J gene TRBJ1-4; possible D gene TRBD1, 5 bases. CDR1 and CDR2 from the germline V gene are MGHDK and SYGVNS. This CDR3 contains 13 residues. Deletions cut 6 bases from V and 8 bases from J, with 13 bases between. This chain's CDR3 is CASSGAGNEKLFF. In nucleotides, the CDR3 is TGTGCCAGCAGCGGGGCAGGGAACGAAAAACTGTTTTTT.

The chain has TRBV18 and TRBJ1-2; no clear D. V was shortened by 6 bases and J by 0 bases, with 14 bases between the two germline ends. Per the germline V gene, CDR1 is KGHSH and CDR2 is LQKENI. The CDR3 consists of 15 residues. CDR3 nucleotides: TGTGCCAGCTCTTTCGCCGAGTTAGCTAACTATGGCTACACCTTC. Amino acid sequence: CASSFAELANYGYTF.

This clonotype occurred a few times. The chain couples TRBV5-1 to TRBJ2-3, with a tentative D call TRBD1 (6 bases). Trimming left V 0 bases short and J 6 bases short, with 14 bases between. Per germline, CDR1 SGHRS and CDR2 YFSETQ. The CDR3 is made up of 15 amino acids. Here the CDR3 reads CASSLEAGASDTQYF. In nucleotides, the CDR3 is TGCGCCAGCAGCTTGGAAGCAGGGGCGAGCGATACGCAGTATTTT.

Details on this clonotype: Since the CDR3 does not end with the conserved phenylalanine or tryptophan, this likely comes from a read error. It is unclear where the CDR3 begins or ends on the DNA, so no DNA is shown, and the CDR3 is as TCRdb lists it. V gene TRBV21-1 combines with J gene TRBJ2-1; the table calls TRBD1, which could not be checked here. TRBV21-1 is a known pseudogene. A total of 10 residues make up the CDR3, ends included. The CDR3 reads CASSKPLIRV.

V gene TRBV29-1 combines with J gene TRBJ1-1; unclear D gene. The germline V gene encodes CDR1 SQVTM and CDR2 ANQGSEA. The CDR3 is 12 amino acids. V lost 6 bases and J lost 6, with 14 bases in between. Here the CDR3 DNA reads TGCAGCGTCCGCCGGGCCCCCCCTGAAGCTTTCTTT. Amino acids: CSVRRAPPEAFF.

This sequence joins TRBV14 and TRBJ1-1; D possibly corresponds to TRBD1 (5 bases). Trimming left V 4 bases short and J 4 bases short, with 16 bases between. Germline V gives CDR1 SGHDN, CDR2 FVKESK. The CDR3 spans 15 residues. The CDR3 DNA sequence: TGTGCCAGCAGCCCCTTGTCACGGAGGGGCACTGAAGCTTTCTTT. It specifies CASSPLSRRGTEAFF.

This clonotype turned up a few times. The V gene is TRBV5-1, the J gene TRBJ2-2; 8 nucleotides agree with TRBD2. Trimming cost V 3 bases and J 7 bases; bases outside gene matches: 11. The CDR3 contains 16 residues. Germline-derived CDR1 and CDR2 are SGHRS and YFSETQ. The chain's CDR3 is CASSSRAGAAGGELFF. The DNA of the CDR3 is TGCGCCAGCAGCTCCCGAGCGGGAGCTGCAGGCGGGGAGCTGTTTTTT.

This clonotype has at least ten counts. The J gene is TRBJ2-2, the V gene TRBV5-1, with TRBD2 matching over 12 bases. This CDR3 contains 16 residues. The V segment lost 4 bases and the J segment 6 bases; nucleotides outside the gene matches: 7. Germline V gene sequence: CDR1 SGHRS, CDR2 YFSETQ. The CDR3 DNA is TGCGCCAGCAGCCCCCTAGCGGGAGGGCCGGCCGGGGAGCTGTTTTTT. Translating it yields CASSPLAGGPAGELFF.

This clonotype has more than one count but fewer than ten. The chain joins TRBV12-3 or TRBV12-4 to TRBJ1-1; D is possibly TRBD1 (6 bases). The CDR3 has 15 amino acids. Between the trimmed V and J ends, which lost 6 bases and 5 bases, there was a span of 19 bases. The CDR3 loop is CASRSIILRGTEAFF. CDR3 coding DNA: TGTGCCAGCAGGTCGATCATTCTCAGGGGAACTGAAGCTTTCTTT.

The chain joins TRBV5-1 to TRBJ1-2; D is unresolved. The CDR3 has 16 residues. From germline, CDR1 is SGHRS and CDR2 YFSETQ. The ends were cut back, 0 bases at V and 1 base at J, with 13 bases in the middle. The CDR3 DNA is TGCGCCAGCAGCTTGGCCAGAACAGCTAATAACTATGGCTACACCTTC. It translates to CASSLARTANNYGYTF.

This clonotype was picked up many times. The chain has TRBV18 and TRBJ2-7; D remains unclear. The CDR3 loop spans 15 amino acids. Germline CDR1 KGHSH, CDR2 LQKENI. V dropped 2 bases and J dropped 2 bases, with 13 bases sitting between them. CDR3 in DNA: TGTGCCAGCTCACCAGAGACTGGTGGGACCTACGAGCAGTACGTC. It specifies CASSPETGGTYEQYV.